This T cell receptor (beta chain) is from a study of graft-versus-host responses after intestinal transplantation. Study context: Each transplant was multivisceral, liver-intestinal, or isolated intestinal. Anti-thymocyte globulin induction preceded approximately three years of tacrolimus and steroid maintenance in all recipients.

Measured with immunoSEQ multiplex PCR; TCRdb has only the in-frame clones, and not every one. The sample lists just under 85,000 clones; 80% to 95% were seen once. Trimming took 4 bases from V and 8 from J, leaving 18 bases between them. This CDR3 spans 15 amino acids. Germline loops: CDR1 SGHKS, CDR2 YYEKEE (reference sequence). On this clone: Its antigen is unknown.

This chain uses TRBV5-5 with TRBJ1-4; tentatively, D is TRBD1 (5 bases). The source material was unstimulated CD8+ T cells sorted from spleen or lymph node cells, sampled before transplant. This receptor was identified in a human donor who was the organ donor for an intestinal transplant. CDR3 bases: TGTGCCAGCAGCCCTGGCTACGGGGGGGAGGAAAAACTGTTTTTT. Protein sequence: CASSPGYGGEEKLFF.